What follows describes a single T cell receptor beta chain. Produced via immunoSEQ multiplex PCR; TCRdb's table is partial and in-frame only. The sample yields roughly 190,000 clones, about 88% seen once. This sample is part of a study of blood T cell repertoires in COVID-19. This CDR3 is built from 15 residues. CDR1 is MDHEN, CDR2 SYDVKM, per germline. V lost 5 bases and J lost 6; bases outside the gene matches: 7. Sequencing used peripheral blood. This receptor was identified in a man between 40 and 49 years old with active or convalescent COVID-19. This chain links TRBV28 with TRBJ2-1; 10 bases are a match to TRBD1. CDR3 coding DNA: TGTGCCAGCAGTATTTTCGACAGGGGGCCCAATGAGCAGTTCTTC. This translates into CASSIFDRGPNEQFF.